Following are 5 T cell receptor beta chains from one sample sequenced in a study of blood T cell repertoires in COVID-19. Assay: immunoSEQ multiplex PCR; the TCRdb copy retains only in-frame clones and omits some. The sample has 300,000 to 350,000 clones, around 90% seen once. Sequenced: peripheral blood. The receptors shown here come from a woman aged 25 to 39 with COVID-19, enrolled during active disease.

V and J are TRBV18 and TRBJ2-3, with D perhaps matching TRBD2 (5 bases). Between the trimmed V and J ends, which lost 1 base and 2 bases, there was a span of 13 bases. This CDR3 has 16 residues. Germline V gene lookup returns CDR1 KGHSH and CDR2 LQKENI. CDR3 sequence: CASSPQRTGNTDTQYF. In nucleotides, the CDR3 is TGTGCCAGCTCACCACAAAGGACTGGAAACACAGATACGCAGTATTTT.

The V and J genes are TRBV3-1 (or the pseudogene TRBV3-2) and TRBJ1-5; a possible D gene is TRBD1 (6 bases). Germline loops: CDR1 LGHDT, CDR2 YNNKEL (reference sequence). This CDR3 comprises 15 residues. V dropped 4 bases and J dropped 3 bases, with 13 bases sitting between them. CDR3 sequence: CASSRTVGLNQPQHF. Written as DNA, the CDR3 is TGTGCCAGCAGCCGGACAGTGGGGCTCAATCAGCCCCAGCATTTT.

V usage is TRBV27 and J usage is TRBJ1-2, with D possibly TRBD1 on 6 matching bases. V was trimmed by 5 bases and J by 6 bases, leaving 16 bases between them. Germline V gives CDR1 MNHEY, CDR2 SMNVEV (reference sequence). This CDR3 region has 14 residues. CDR3 in amino acids: CASSKPGHPNGYTF. The CDR3, as DNA: TGTGCCAGCAGTAAACCGGGACACCCTAATGGCTACACCTTC.

This chain connects TRBV5-5 to TRBJ2-6; TRBD1 might be the D (5 bases). V was trimmed by 1 base and J by 4 bases, leaving 9 bases between them. The germline V gene encodes CDR1 SGHKS and CDR2 YYEKEE (reference sequence). The CDR3 extends over 15 amino acids. The CDR3 here is CASSLPGPGANVLTF. The CDR3 nucleotides read TGTGCCAGCAGCTTGCCAGGGCCAGGGGCCAACGTCCTGACTTTC. Based on the CDR3 plus reference TRBV5-5 and TRBJ2-6, the full variable domain is DAGVTQSPTHLIKTRGQQVTLRCSPISGHKSVSWYQQVLGQGPQFIFQYYEKEERGRGNFPDRFSARQFPNYSSELNVNALLLGDSALYLCASSLPGPGANVLTFGAGSRLTVL.

The chain is built from TRBV7-8 and TRBJ2-3; tentative D call: TRBD2 (5 bases). This CDR3 is 16 amino acids long. Germline CDR1 is SGHVS and CDR2 is FQNEAQ. Trimming shortened V by 5 bases and J by 2 bases, and 17 bases separated the two germline ends. CDR3: CASSTPLTRATDTQYF. The CDR3 nucleotides read TGTGCCAGCAGCACCCCCCTGACGAGGGCCACAGATACGCAGTATTTT.